This T cell receptor (beta chain) was recovered during a study of OX40 agonist ivuxolimab in advanced cancers. Study background: Three individuals attained partial responses, comprising one hepatocellular carcinoma case and two cutaneous melanoma cases.

Germline CDR1 reads SNHLY; CDR2 reads FYNNEI. Trimming removed 3 bases from V and 2 bases from J, with 8 bases in between. This CDR3 has 14 residues. Repertoires were generated with immunoSEQ multiplex PCR, while TCRdb's copy carries only in-frame clones and drops some. The repertoire consists of around 68,000 clones, with over 80% occurring once and the leading ten covering about 0.3%. This receptor was taken from an adult with an advanced solid tumor such as melanoma, head and neck, liver or kidney cancer. Sequencing used CD4+ or CD8+ T cells sorted from blood, obtained in a trial of the OX40 agonist ivuxolimab. V gene TRBV2 combines with J gene TRBJ1-5, with unresolved D. The CDR3 protein is CASSDLAGNQPQHF. CDR3 nucleotide sequence: TGTGCCAGCAGTGATCTTGCGGGCAATCAGCCCCAGCATTTT.